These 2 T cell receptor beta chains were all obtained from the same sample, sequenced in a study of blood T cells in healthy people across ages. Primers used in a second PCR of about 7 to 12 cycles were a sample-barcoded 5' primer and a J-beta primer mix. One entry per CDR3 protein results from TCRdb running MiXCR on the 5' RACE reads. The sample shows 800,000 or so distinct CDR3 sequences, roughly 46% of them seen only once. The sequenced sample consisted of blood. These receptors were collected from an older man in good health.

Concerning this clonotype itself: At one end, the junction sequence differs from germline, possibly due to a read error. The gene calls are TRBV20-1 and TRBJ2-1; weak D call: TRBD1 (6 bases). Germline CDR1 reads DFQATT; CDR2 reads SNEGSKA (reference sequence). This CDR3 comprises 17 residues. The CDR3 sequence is CSARVSMGLTGYNEQFF. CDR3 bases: TGTAGTGCTAGAGTTAGCATGGGTCTTACAGGGTACAATGAGCAGTTCTTC.

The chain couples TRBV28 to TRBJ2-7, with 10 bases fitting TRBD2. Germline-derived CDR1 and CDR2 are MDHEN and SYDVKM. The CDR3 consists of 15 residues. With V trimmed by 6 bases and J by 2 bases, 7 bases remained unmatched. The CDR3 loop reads CASSAGLAPPYEQYF. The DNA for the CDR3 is TGTGCCAGCAGCGCGGGACTAGCGCCTCCCTACGAGCAGTACTTC.